These 5 T cell receptor beta chains came from one sample sequenced in a study of T cell repertoires in cytomegalovirus infection. MiXCR, run by TCRdb on the reads, gives a single entry per CDR3 protein. The sample has around 100,000 distinct CDR3 sequences, roughly 9.1% seen once; the top ten hold 30% to 40%. For these receptors, no antigen is known. Sequenced input: PBMCs, sequenced either directly or after in vitro stimulation (not recorded which). Receptor source: a human donor in good health (CMV status not recorded). Some clones in this sample may be carry-over from other donors' samples.

The table lists this clonotype with a few counts. One end of the junction fails to match germline, which may point to a read error. The rearrangement uses TRBV7-7 and TRBJ2-1, with 8 bases aligning to TRBD1. Per the germline V gene, CDR1 is SSHAT and CDR2 is FNYEAQ (reference sequence). CDR3 length equals 16 residues. Here the CDR3 reads CASSSLGQGGGDEQFF. CDR3 sequence (DNA): TGTGCTAGCAGCTCTTTAGGACAGGGAGGAGGCGATGAGCAGTTCTTC.

This clonotype was seen repeatedly, ten times or more. The genes are TRBV19 and TRBJ2-1; 7 bases are shared with TRBD1. J lost 2 bases, V lost 6 bases, and 13 bases had no gene match. This CDR3 comprises 17 residues. CDR1 and CDR2 from the germline V gene are LNHDA and SQIVND (reference sequence). CDR3 residues: CASSLIRGTTTYNEQFF. The CDR3 bases are TGTGCCAGTAGCCTGATCAGGGGGACAACTACCTACAATGAGCAGTTCTTC.

The table lists this clonotype with a count of one. The chain recombines TRBV4-1 with TRBJ1-5; possible D gene TRBD1, 6 bases. The length of the CDR3 is 16 residues. Germline-derived CDR1 and CDR2 are MGHRA and YSYEKL. With 0 bases removed from V and 4 bases from J, the gap between germline ends came to 13 bases. The CDR3 coding sequence is TGCGCCAGCAGCCAAGATCTTGGGACAAAGAATCAGCCCCAGCATTTT. It specifies CASSQDLGTKNQPQHF.

The chain employs TRBV12-3 or TRBV12-4 and TRBJ2-1; the D gene is possibly TRBD2 (6 bases). Between the trimmed V and J ends, which lost 6 bases and 0 bases, there was a span of 12 bases. The CDR3 sequence is 15 residues long. This chain's CDR3 is CASRISGSSYNEQFF. CDR3 sequence (DNA): TGTGCCAGCAGAATTAGCGGAAGCTCCTACAATGAGCAGTTCTTC.

This clonotype was found a few times. The chain joins TRBV30 to TRBJ2-1; D gene uncertain. Trimming removed 2 bases at V and 3 bases at J, with 23 bases between. Germline lookup yields CDR1 GTSNPN and CDR2 SVGIG (reference sequence). The CDR3 consists of 18 residues. In nucleotides, the CDR3 is TGTGCCTGGAGTTTATGGGGTCGAACCAGGTGGGTCTACAATGAGCAGTTCTTC. This encodes CAWSLWGRTRWVYNEQFF.